The T cell receptor (beta chain) under discussion was sequenced for a study of Ad26.COV2.S vaccination and SARS-CoV-2 variants. Treatment reported: approximately 18 received Ad26.COV2.S at low or high dose, single or two shots; 5 received placebo; per-sample allocation not given. Day 63 after the first injection of vaccine or placebo was the sampling time. This clone has just one count. Germline assignment: CDR1 LNHDA and CDR2 SQIVND (reference sequence). The V and J ends lost 8 bases and 5 bases, in that order; junction bases with no gene match: 6. The CDR3 is made up of 13 amino acids. Only in-frame clones appear in the TCRdb table, and some are missing; sequencing was by immunoSEQ multiplex PCR. In the table there are about 480,000 clones, around 90% of which are singletons.

Specimen: peripheral blood, collected in a trial of Ad26.COV2.S vaccine versus placebo. J is TRBJ1-5 and V is TRBV19; 7 positions match TRBD1. This receptor was taken from a person between 18 and 65 years old who received the Ad26.COV2.S COVID-19 vaccine or a placebo. CDR3 DNA sequence: TGTGCCAGTGCTACAGGGGACTATCAGCCCCAGCATTTT. Residues: CASATGDYQPQHF. The full variable domain, completed using reference TRBV19 and TRBJ1-5, is DGGITQSPKYLFRKEGQNVTLSCEQNLNHDAMYWYRQDPGQGLRLIYYSQIVNDFQKGDIAEGYSVSREKKESFPLTVTSAQKNPTAFYLCASATGDYQPQHFGDGTRLSIL.